Presented here are 31 T cell receptor beta chains from one specimen sequenced in a study of cytomegalovirus exposure and HLA in healthy donors. The PCR employed 60 Vbeta primers together with 13 Jbeta primers. Sequenced by immunoSEQ multiplex PCR; TCRdb stores in-frame clones only, minus some. Among under 85,000 clones listed, around 76% were seen once. The specimen sequenced was PBMCs. All receptors derive from a woman between 25 and 40 years old in good health and CMV-seropositive.

The V gene is TRBV5-6, the J gene TRBJ2-7; D is perhaps TRBD2 (6 bases). The germline V gene encodes CDR1 SGHDT and CDR2 YYEEEE. V was shortened by 0 bases and J by 7 bases, with 14 bases between the two germline ends. The CDR3 runs to 14 residues. The CDR3 region is CASSLALIRGEQYF. The CDR3 nucleotides read TGTGCCAGCAGCTTGGCCCTTATACGGGGGGAGCAGTACTTC. The entire variable domain, with the rest obtained from reference TRBV5-6 and TRBJ2-7, is as follows: DAGVTQSPTHLIKTRGQQVTLRCSPKSGHDTVSWYQQALGQGPQFIFQYYEEEERQRGNFPDRFSGHQFPNYSSELNVNALLLGDSALYLCASSLALIRGEQYFGPGTRLTVT.

This clone was seen only once. The chain combines TRBV6-5 with TRBJ2-5, with TRBD2 matching 9 bases. This CDR3 is 15 amino acids long. Germline lookup yields CDR1 MNHEY and CDR2 SVGAGI. Trimming removed 6 bases from V and 5 bases from J; junction bases left unmatched: 10. CDR3 loop: CASRYGTSRWETQYF. CDR3 DNA sequence: TGTGCCAGCAGGTACGGGACTAGCAGATGGGAGACCCAGTACTTC.

This clone has more than one count but fewer than ten. The V and J genes are TRBV5-6 and TRBJ1-5, with a possible D match to TRBD1 (6 bases). The CDR3 extends over 14 amino acids. V gave up 0 bases and J gave up 4 bases, with 8 bases separating them. Per germline, CDR1 SGHDT and CDR2 YYEEEE. The CDR3 protein is CASSLGGGNQPQHF. The CDR3 DNA reads TGTGCCAGCAGCTTGGGAGGGGGAAATCAGCCCCAGCATTTT.

The chain employs TRBV2 and TRBJ2-2, with no clear D. The CDR3 loop spans 14 amino acids. Trimming removed 5 bases at V and 2 bases at J, with 9 bases between. Germline V gene sequence: CDR1 SNHLY, CDR2 FYNNEI. CDR3 DNA sequence: TGTGCCAGCAGTAAACTGGTAAACACCGGGGAGCTGTTTTTT. Protein: CASSKLVNTGELFF.

The J gene is TRBJ1-1, the V gene TRBV7-2; no clear D. This CDR3 comprises 12 residues. V lost 8 bases, J lost 2 bases, and 9 bases lay in between. CDR1 SGHTA and CDR2 FQGNSA come from the germline V gene. Here the CDR3 reads CASGRYNTEAFF. DNA for the CDR3: TGTGCCAGCGGGAGGTATAACACTGAAGCTTTCTTT. Filled out from reference TRBV7-2 and TRBJ1-1, the complete variable domain reads GAGVSQSPSNKVTEKGKDVELRCDPISGHTALYWYRQSLGQGLEFLIYFQGNSAPDKSGLPSDRFSAERTGGSVSTLTIQRTQQEDSAVYLCASGRYNTEAFFGQGTRLTVV.

The rearrangement uses TRBV7-2 and TRBJ2-1, with 7 bases lining up with TRBD2. This CDR3 is built from 12 residues. From germline, CDR1 is SGHTA and CDR2 FQGNSA. The V and J ends lost 3 bases and 15 bases, in that order; junction bases with no gene match: 8. CDR3 protein: CASSFSGGRRFF. The DNA of the CDR3 is TGTGCCAGCAGCTTTTCCGGGGGGAGGAGGTTCTTC.

For the CDR3, the DNA is TGTGCCAGCAGCCTAGGTCGGCGGGACGCGTCTCCCTTCGAAAAACTGTTTTTT. It is translated as CASSLGRRDASPFEKLFF. The chain employs TRBV11-2 and TRBJ1-4; D may be TRBD1 (5 bases). V was pared by 5 bases and J by 8 bases, with 27 bases between. Germline loops: CDR1 SGHAT, CDR2 FQNNGV. This CDR3 has 18 amino acids.

V gene TRBV6-6 combines with J gene TRBJ1-4; D might be TRBD1 (5 bases). The germline gives CDR1 MNHNY, CDR2 SVGAGI (reference sequence). CDR3 length equals 15 residues. V shed 6 bases and J shed 3 bases, with 14 bases lying between them. The DNA of the CDR3 is TGTGCCAGCAGGGGGACCTCGGGAGCTAATGAAAAACTGTTTTTT. Protein sequence: CASRGTSGANEKLFF.

The rearrangement uses TRBV11-2 and TRBJ2-7, with D perhaps matching TRBD1 (5 bases). CDR1 and CDR2 (germline): SGHAT, FQNNGV. This CDR3 has 16 amino acids. The V end was cut by 5 bases, the J end by 2 bases, with 19 bases between. The CDR3 region is CASSPSRVKSTYEQYF. CDR3 sequence (DNA): TGTGCCAGCAGCCCGTCCAGGGTGAAATCTACCTACGAGCAGTACTTC.

CDR3 bases: TGTGCCAGTGAAACTCAGGGCTCTGGAAACACCATATATTTT. Amino acid sequence: CASETQGSGNTIYF. The chain carries TRBV19 and TRBJ1-3, with a weak D call TRBD1 (5 bases). Per germline, CDR1 LNHDA and CDR2 SQIVND (reference sequence). V lost 8 bases and J 0 bases, leaving 11 bases between the germline ends. The CDR3 consists of 14 residues.

The V call is TRBV5-1, the J call TRBJ1-2; a possible D gene is TRBD1 (6 bases). This CDR3 region has 14 residues. Germline CDR1 is SGHRS and CDR2 is YFSETQ. V was pared by 2 bases and J by 7 bases, with 15 bases between. This CDR3 is CASSFQGNDGGYTF. The DNA of the CDR3 is TGCGCCAGCAGCTTTCAGGGGAACGATGGTGGCTACACCTTC.

The chain carries TRBV5-4 and TRBJ1-5; a weak D match, TRBD1 (5 bases). The V gene lost 4 bases and the J gene lost 4 bases, with 9 bases spanning the gap. The CDR3 extends over 13 amino acids. The germline V gene encodes CDR1 SGHNT and CDR2 YYREEE (reference sequence). The CDR3 DNA follows: TGTGCCAGCAGCGAAGGGGTAAATCAGCCCCAGCATTTT. It codes for CASSEGVNQPQHF.

V gene TRBV5-1 combines with J gene TRBJ1-1; D is ambiguous. The CDR3 is 14 residues long. Trimming stripped 7 bases from V and 1 base from J, with 14 bases between. From germline, CDR1 is SGHRS and CDR2 YFSETQ. The CDR3 DNA sequence: TGCGCCAGCCGGGTAAATGTGGAGAACACTGAAGCTTTCTTT. Residues: CASRVNVENTEAFF.

This clone was found once. J is TRBJ1-1 and V is TRBV6-1; no reliable D call. Germline CDR1 MNHNS, CDR2 SASEGT. The CDR3 runs to 13 residues. V gave up 5 bases and J gave up 5 bases, with 12 bases separating them. The CDR3 bases are TGTGCCAGCAGTCCCCTGGGGAGGACTGAAGCTTTCTTT. Translation: CASSPLGRTEAFF.

This clone was found once. V and J are TRBV2 and TRBJ1-1; D might be TRBD1 (5 bases). The CDR3 is made up of 14 amino acids. The germline V gene encodes CDR1 SNHLY and CDR2 FYNNEI. Trimming cost V 1 base and J 5 bases, with 11 bases left between them. The CDR3 region is CASSEGRAGTEAFF. CDR3 in DNA: TGTGCCAGCAGTGAAGGCAGGGCGGGGACTGAAGCTTTCTTT.

This clone was seen once. The J gene is TRBJ2-7, the V gene TRBV6-1; perhaps TRBD1 as D (6 bases). The CDR3 contains 15 residues. Per the germline V gene, CDR1 is MNHNS and CDR2 is SASEGT. V lost 7 bases, J lost 0 bases, and 16 bases lay in between. CDR3 nucleotides: TGTGCCAGCAATACAAGAGTGGACAGCTCCTACGAGCAGTACTTC. This gives the protein CASNTRVDSSYEQYF.

V and J are TRBV30 and TRBJ1-2, with 7 bases identical to TRBD1. The CDR3 covers 15 residues. Losses at the gene ends were 4 bases for V and 5 bases for J; bases not matched to a gene: 13. The germline V gene has CDR1 GTSNPN and CDR2 SVGIG (reference sequence). The CDR3 DNA follows: TGTGCCTGGACCCAGTTCGAGGGGGCGCGTTATGGCTACACCTTC. As protein: CAWTQFEGARYGYTF.

The chain couples TRBV10-3 to TRBJ2-7; TRBD1 is a possible D gene (5 bases). The V gene lost 5 bases and the J gene lost 4 bases, with 15 bases spanning the gap. The length of the CDR3 is 14 residues. Germline V lookup: CDR1 ENHRY, CDR2 SYGVKD. Here the CDR3 reads CAISFGDRIYEQYF. CDR3 nucleotides: TGTGCCATCAGTTTCGGAGACAGAATTTACGAGCAGTACTTC.

The genes are TRBV30 and TRBJ2-2, with D tentatively TRBD1 (5 bases). CDR3 length: 12 amino acids. Trimming cost V 2 bases and J 5 bases, with 6 bases left between them. Germline V CDR1 and CDR2: GTSNPN, SVGIG (reference sequence). CDR3 coding DNA: TGTGCCTGGAGTTCAGGGACCGGGGAGCTGTTTTTT. Protein sequence: CAWSSGTGELFF.

The chain recombines TRBV25-1 with TRBJ1-2; 11 bases align to TRBD1. Germline CDR1 is MGHDK and CDR2 is SYGVNS. This CDR3 has 16 amino acids. With 5 bases clipped from V and 4 bases from J, the junction kept 9 bases outside the gene matches. CDR3 in DNA: TGTGCCAGCAGTTCACCGGGACAGGGGGTAGGCTATGGCTACACCTTC. Protein: CASSSPGQGVGYGYTF.

This clone showed up just once. The chain has TRBV30 and TRBJ2-7; 9 nucleotides align to TRBD2. The CDR3 runs 16 residues. Germline lookup yields CDR1 GTSNPN and CDR2 SVGIG (reference sequence). Losses at the gene ends were 2 bases for V and 0 bases for J; bases not matched to a gene: 8. The CDR3 region is CAWSIGLARHSYEQYF. The CDR3 DNA is TGTGCCTGGAGTATCGGACTAGCGAGACACTCCTACGAGCAGTACTTC.

The CDR3 region has the DNA TGCGCCAGCAGCTCCTCTAGCGGTCAAGAGACCCAGTACTTC. Residues: CASSSSSGQETQYF. The V and J genes are TRBV5-1 and TRBJ2-5; 7 nucleotides match TRBD2. The V gene's germline CDR1 is SGHRS and CDR2 YFSETQ. The V and J ends lost 3 bases and 2 bases, in that order; junction bases with no gene match: 4. The CDR3 contains 14 residues.

This chain uses TRBV2 with TRBJ2-7; D perhaps matches TRBD2 (6 bases). Trimming removed 3 bases at V and 4 bases at J, with 16 bases between. Germline CDR1 SNHLY, CDR2 FYNNEI. The CDR3 runs 15 residues. The CDR3 is CASSESPGEYYEQYF. CDR3 sequence (DNA): TGTGCCAGCAGTGAGAGTCCGGGAGAATATTACGAGCAGTACTTC. Combining the CDR3 with reference TRBV2 and TRBJ2-7 gives the whole variable domain EPEVTQTPSHQVTQMGQEVILRCVPISNHLYFYWYRQILGQKVEFLVSFYNNEISEKSEIFDDQFSVERPDGSNFTLKIRSTKLEDSAMYFCASSESPGEYYEQYFGPGTRLTVT.

This rearrangement joins TRBV29-1 to TRBJ1-3, with 8 bases matching TRBD1. Trimming at V came to 6 bases and at J to 2 bases, leaving 6 bases not matched to a gene. There are 14 residues in the CDR3. Germline CDR1 and CDR2: SQVTM and ANQGSEA. The CDR3 region has the DNA TGCAGCGTCCTCGACAGGGGCACTGGAAACACCATATATTTT. Its protein product is CSVLDRGTGNTIYF.

The chain combines TRBV28 with TRBJ1-2, with TRBD1 identical over 8 bases. The CDR3 is 13 residues long. V shed 5 bases, J shed 8 bases, and the junction held 7 bases outside the gene matches. In germline, CDR1 is MDHEN, CDR2 SYDVKM. The CDR3 loop reads CASSLDRGSGYTF. In nucleotides, the CDR3 is TGTGCCAGCAGTCTAGACAGGGGTAGCGGCTACACCTTC.

CDR3 DNA: TGTGCCTGGAGCAGGACAGGGGCGGTCACCGGGGAGCTGTTTTTT. The encoded protein is CAWSRTGAVTGELFF. The chain recombines TRBV30 with TRBJ2-2, with 9 bases identical to TRBD1. Trimming at V came to 3 bases and at J to 4 bases, leaving 6 bases not matched to a gene. The CDR3 contains 15 residues. Germline CDR1 is GTSNPN and CDR2 is SVGIG (reference sequence).

The V and J genes are TRBV28 and TRBJ2-5, with 11 bases that match TRBD2. The ends lost 4 bases at V and 5 bases at J; junction bases unmatched: 6. CDR1 and CDR2 (germline): MDHEN, SYDVKM. CDR3 length equals 15 residues. DNA of the CDR3: TGTGCCAGCAGTTCCGCGGCTAGCGGGAGGGAGACCCAGTACTTC. It codes for CASSSAASGRETQYF.

This clone was recorded once. In nucleotides, the CDR3 is TGTGCCAGCAGTGAAGCAACGGAGGACTGGGCTGAAGCTTTCTTT. The encoded protein is CASSEATEDWAEAFF. The V call is TRBV6-1, the J call TRBJ1-1; D gene ambiguous. This CDR3 contains 15 residues. V lost 0 bases and J lost 6, with 14 bases in between. Germline CDR1 reads MNHNS; CDR2 reads SASEGT.

The chain combines TRBV4-2 with TRBJ2-7; 10 bases are a match to TRBD2. Per germline, CDR1 LGHNA and CDR2 YNFKEQ. CDR3 size: 16 residues. V shed 2 bases and J 2 bases; nucleotides not matched to a gene: 6. The DNA for the CDR3 is TGTGCCAGCAGCCAAAGGCCTCTAGCGGGAGCCTACGAGCAGTACTTC. Its protein is CASSQRPLAGAYEQYF.

This chain connects TRBV28 to TRBJ1-2; D uncertain. The germline CDR1 and CDR2 sequences are MDHEN and SYDVKM. V shed 2 bases and J shed 3 bases, with 7 bases lying between them. The length of the CDR3 is 13 residues. The CDR3 sequence is CASSLTADYGYTF. DNA for the CDR3: TGTGCCAGCAGTTTAACGGCGGACTATGGCTACACCTTC.

This clone was seen only a few times. V usage is TRBV19 and J usage is TRBJ2-5; D is unclear. CDR1 and CDR2 (germline): LNHDA, SQIVND (reference sequence). This CDR3 comprises 12 residues. Trimming took off 7 bases at V and 4 bases at J, with 10 bases between the two ends. The CDR3 loop is CASKAPGETQYF. DNA for the CDR3: TGTGCCAGTAAGGCCCCAGGAGAGACCCAGTACTTC.